The subject of this entry is one T cell receptor beta chain. This sample was taken from a study of T cell responses to AZD1222 COVID-19 vaccine. CDR3 length: 14 amino acids. Germline assignment: CDR1 LNHNV and CDR2 YYDKDF (reference sequence). The ends lost 5 bases at V and 8 bases at J; junction bases unmatched: 10. Using immunoSEQ multiplex PCR, the repertoire was profiled, and TCRdb retains in-frame clones only, with some absent. The sample holds 140,000 to 150,000 clones, about nine tenths seen once. The receptor was isolated from an adult who received the AZD1222 COVID-19 vaccine. The sample here was peripheral blood, taken 28 days after the second AZD1222 dose. The chain is built from TRBV15 and TRBJ1-2; 8 positions agree with TRBD1. CDR3 sequence: CATSANQGAIGYTF. CDR3 bases: TGTGCCACCAGCGCTAACCAGGGGGCGATCGGCTACACCTTC.